Sequencing of this TCR beta chain was carried out in a study of blood T cell repertoires in COVID-19. Study summary: Material from acute and convalescent COVID-19 was sourced from the United States, Italy and Spain. Sample material is recorded as cDNA or gDNA derived from T cells, B-cell-depleted T cells, or PBMCs.

Enrollment of patients from Seattle took place during active infection, with longitudinal follow-up. The CDR3 sequence is 16 residues long. Germline values: CDR1 SGHRS, CDR2 YFSETQ. V shed 4 bases, J shed 0 bases, and the junction held 6 bases outside the gene matches. Per the authors' pipeline: Reference gene primer amplification in the assay estimated nucleated cell counts. Only in-frame clones appear in the TCRdb table, and some are missing; sequencing was by immunoSEQ multiplex PCR. Clone size and V and J calls were adopted from that table, with D and trimming inferred from the DNA. The data hold roughly 290,000 clones, with about 80% observed a single time.

This sequence originates from a person aged 70 to 85 with COVID-19, enrolled during active disease. This chain uses TRBV5-1 with TRBJ2-2; 7 positions match TRBD1. Sequencing was done on a sample of peripheral blood. CDR3 sequence: CASSTSGTANTGELFF. As DNA, the CDR3 is TGCGCCAGCAGCACCTCTGGGACAGCGAACACCGGGGAGCTGTTTTTT.